This T cell receptor beta chain derives from a study of blood T cell repertoires in COVID-19. Study at large: Italy, Spain and the United States were the sources of the convalescent and acute COVID-19 samples. Nucleic acid was either cDNA or gDNA, and it came from T cells, B-cell-depleted T cells, or PBMCs.

Generated by immunoSEQ multiplex PCR, the TCRdb table keeps only in-frame clones and is missing some. The sample shows about 140,000 clones, roughly 80% of them seen only once. This CDR3 contains 14 residues. The V and J ends lost 5 bases and 9 bases respectively, with 14 bases between them. CDR1 and CDR2 (germline): ENHRY, SYGVKD. The TCR originated in a human donor in a cohort sampled during active COVID-19. The sequencing sample was made of peripheral blood. The chain joins TRBV10-3 to TRBJ1-6, with a possible D match to TRBD1 (5 bases). The DNA for the CDR3 is TGTGCCATCAGTTTGGAAGAAAGGGGTTCACCCCTCCACTTT. The encoded protein is CAISLEERGSPLHF.